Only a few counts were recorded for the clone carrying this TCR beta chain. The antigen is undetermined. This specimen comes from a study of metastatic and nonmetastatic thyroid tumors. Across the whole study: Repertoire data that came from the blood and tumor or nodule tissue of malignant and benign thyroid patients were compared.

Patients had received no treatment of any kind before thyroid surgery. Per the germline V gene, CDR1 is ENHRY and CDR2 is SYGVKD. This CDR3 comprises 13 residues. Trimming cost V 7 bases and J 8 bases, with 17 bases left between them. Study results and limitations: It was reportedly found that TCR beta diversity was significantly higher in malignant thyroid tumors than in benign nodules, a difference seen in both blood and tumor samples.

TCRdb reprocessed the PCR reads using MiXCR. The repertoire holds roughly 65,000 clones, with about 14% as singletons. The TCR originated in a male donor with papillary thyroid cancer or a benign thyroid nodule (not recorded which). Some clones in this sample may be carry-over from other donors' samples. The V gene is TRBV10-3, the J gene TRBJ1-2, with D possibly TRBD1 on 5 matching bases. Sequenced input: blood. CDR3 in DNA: TGTGCCATCATTCGAGACAGCCACCGGGGCTACACCTTC. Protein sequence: CAIIRDSHRGYTF.